A single sample is the source of the 21 T cell receptor beta chains below, sequenced in a study of siplizumab effects on memory and regulatory T cells. Only in-frame clones appear in the TCRdb table, and some are missing; sequencing was by immunoSEQ multiplex PCR. The table has about 40,000 clones, around 89% seen once. Specimen: naive CD4+ T cells sorted from blood. These receptors came from a human donor in good health.

This chain links TRBV19 with TRBJ2-1; 8 bases line up with TRBD2. CDR3 length equals 15 residues. J gave up 0 bases and V 9 bases, and 7 bases lay outside the gene matches. CDR1 LNHDA and CDR2 SQIVND come from the germline V gene (reference sequence). Written as DNA, the CDR3 is TGTGCCAGCCACCCCGGGGGGGGCTCCTACAATGAGCAGTTCTTC. Protein product: CASHPGGGSYNEQFF.

The table lists this clone with a count of one. The rearrangement joins TRBV5-6 to TRBJ1-3; D unresolved. Per germline, CDR1 SGHDT and CDR2 YYEEEE. The CDR3 spans 14 residues. V shed 4 bases and J shed 0 bases, with 8 bases lying between them. In DNA, the CDR3 is TGTGCCAGCAGCCGTCAAGACTCTGGAAACACCATATATTTT. Translation gives CASSRQDSGNTIYF.

This chain joins TRBV5-1 and TRBJ2-5; TRBD1 or TRBD2 may be the D gene (5 bases each). The CDR3 totals 14 residues. CDR1 SGHRS and CDR2 YFSETQ come from the germline V gene. The V gene lost 2 bases and the J gene lost 2 bases, with 10 bases spanning the gap. This CDR3 reads CASSFGTKQETQYF. In nucleotides, the CDR3 is TGCGCCAGCAGCTTCGGGACCAAGCAAGAGACCCAGTACTTC.

The chain couples TRBV7-8 to TRBJ1-2; perhaps TRBD1 as D (5 bases). CDR1 and CDR2 from the germline V gene are SGHVS and FQNEAQ. Trimming stripped 1 base from V and 1 base from J, with 10 bases between. The length of the CDR3 is 15 residues. This CDR3 is CASSLGGLFNYGYTF. The CDR3 coding sequence is TGTGCCAGCAGCTTAGGGGGCCTCTTTAACTATGGCTACACCTTC.

This clone showed up just once. The chain employs TRBV6-5 and TRBJ2-7; D not resolved. Trimming pared 4 bases from V and 2 bases from J, leaving 9 bases between. The germline V gene encodes CDR1 MNHEY and CDR2 SVGAGI. The length of the CDR3 is 13 residues. DNA for the CDR3: TGTGCCAGCAGTTCTTCTGTACCCTACGAGCAGTACTTC. Its protein is CASSSSVPYEQYF.

The J gene is TRBJ2-7, the V gene TRBV5-1; 10 bases line up with TRBD2. Germline CDR1 reads SGHRS; CDR2 reads YFSETQ. The CDR3 spans 14 residues. The V segment lost 4 bases and the J segment 4 bases; nucleotides outside the gene matches: 5. The CDR3 reads CASSNPSGSYEQYF. The CDR3 region has the DNA TGCGCCAGCAGCAATCCTAGCGGGAGTTACGAGCAGTACTTC.

The chain employs TRBV27 and TRBJ1-6; TRBD1 is a possible D gene (6 bases). V gave up 4 bases and J gave up 6 bases, with 13 bases separating them. Germline CDR1 reads MNHEY; CDR2 reads SMNVEV (reference sequence). This CDR3 spans 15 amino acids. CDR3 sequence: CASSSRTALNSPLHF. CDR3 sequence (DNA): TGTGCCAGCAGTTCTCGGACAGCCCTTAATTCACCCCTCCACTTT.

The chain carries TRBV4-1 and TRBJ2-3, with 8 positions matching TRBD2. The trim removed 4 bases at V and 10 bases at J, leaving 7 bases unmatched. CDR1 is MGHRA, CDR2 YSYEKL, per germline. The CDR3 is 13 residues long. CDR3 sequence reads: CASSPLTGGPQYF. The DNA of the CDR3 is TGCGCCAGCAGCCCTCTTACGGGAGGGCCGCAGTATTTT.

CDR3 amino acids: CASSAPASRKLFF. The CDR3 DNA sequence: TGCGCCAGCAGCGCCCCGGCCTCTCGGAAACTGTTTTTT. The chain uses TRBV4-1 and TRBJ1-4; D gene ambiguous. The germline V and J ends were trimmed by 5 bases and 11 bases, with 15 bases remaining between them. In germline, CDR1 is MGHRA, CDR2 YSYEKL. CDR3 length: 13 residues.

A word on this clone: This same CDR3 is encoded by further DNA sequences in the sample. This rearrangement joins TRBV4-2 to TRBJ1-1, with unresolved D. CDR1 and CDR2 from the germline V gene are LGHNA and YNFKEQ. Trimming left V 0 bases short and J 0 bases short, with 5 bases between. The length of the CDR3 is 14 residues. The CDR3 sequence is CASSQEGLNTEAFF. For the CDR3, the DNA is TGTGCCAGCAGCCAAGAAGGATTGAACACTGAAGCTTTCTTT.

The chain has TRBV7-9 and TRBJ2-3; tentative D call: TRBD2 (5 bases). The CDR3 has 16 residues. Germline V CDR1 and CDR2: SEHNR, FQNEAQ (reference sequence). V was clipped by 1 base and J by 1 base, with 12 bases between them. The DNA for the CDR3 is TGTGCCAGCAGCTTAGGTTCACGGGGTGGCACAGATACGCAGTATTTT. Protein product: CASSLGSRGGTDTQYF.

This clone was detected only a few times. The chain links TRBV21-1 to TRBJ1-2; the tabulated D call, TRBD1, remains unverified against the DNA. TRBV21-1 is listed as a pseudogene. This CDR3 comprises 13 residues. The CDR3 nucleotides are TGTGCCAGGATTCTCGGACAGGGCAACGGCTACACCTTC. Protein product: CARILGQGNGYTF.

The J gene is TRBJ2-3, the V gene TRBV5-6; 10 bases agree with TRBD2. V dropped 3 bases and J dropped 0; count of bases not matched to a gene: 7. CDR1 is SGHDT, CDR2 YYEEEE, per germline. The length of the CDR3 is 17 residues. CDR3 amino acids: CASSSWGLAKSTDTQYF. The CDR3 coding sequence is TGTGCCAGCAGCTCTTGGGGACTAGCGAAGAGCACAGATACGCAGTATTTT.

This chain uses TRBV7-2 with TRBJ2-5; no clear D gene. Trimming left V 0 bases short and J 4 bases short, with 6 bases between. There are 13 residues in the CDR3. Germline loops: CDR1 SGHTA, CDR2 FQGNSA. The CDR3 DNA reads as TGTGCCAGCAGCTTAGCGCATATAGAGACCCAGTACTTC. This sequence encodes CASSLAHIETQYF.

For this clone: This specimen includes other DNA sequences encoding the same CDR3. V is TRBV30 and J is TRBJ2-1; 7 nucleotides match TRBD2. V shed 3 bases, J shed 4 bases, and the junction held 3 bases outside the gene matches. The CDR3 covers 13 residues. Germline lookup yields CDR1 GTSNPN and CDR2 SVGIG (reference sequence). DNA for the CDR3: TGTGCCTGGAGGGGGGGGGAATACAATGAGCAGTTCTTC. Amino acid sequence: CAWRGGEYNEQFF.

CDR3 bases: TGTGCCAGCAGGCAGGGGCCCTCCTACAATGAGCAGTTCTTC. Residues: CASRQGPSYNEQFF. The chain is built from TRBV27 and TRBJ2-1, with D perhaps matching TRBD1 (6 bases). The CDR3 runs 14 residues. V lost 6 bases to trimming and J lost 0 bases, with 9 bases between them. CDR1 is MNHEY and CDR2 is SMNVEV in the germline V gene (reference sequence).

This chain connects TRBV4-1 to TRBJ1-6, with a tentative D call TRBD1 (5 bases). Germline loops: CDR1 MGHRA, CDR2 YSYEKL. The CDR3 runs 14 residues. V gave up 4 bases and J gave up 5 bases, with 9 bases separating them. CDR3 DNA sequence: TGCGCCAGCAGCCCGGCAGGGAATAATTCACCCCTCCACTTT. Translation gives CASSPAGNNSPLHF.

V and J are TRBV28 and TRBJ1-5; D may be TRBD1 (6 bases). Per the germline V gene, CDR1 is MDHEN and CDR2 is SYDVKM. V lost 7 bases and J 5 bases, leaving 12 bases between the germline ends. This CDR3 is 13 amino acids long. The CDR3 here is CASTQGGYQPQHF. The CDR3 DNA is TGTGCCAGCACCCAAGGGGGTTATCAGCCCCAGCATTTT.

V usage is TRBV5-4 and J usage is TRBJ2-5; D is perhaps TRBD1 or TRBD2 (7 bases each). The CDR3 is 14 residues long. Trimming took 4 bases from V and 5 from J, leaving 15 bases between them. Germline CDR1 SGHNT, CDR2 YYREEE (reference sequence). CDR3 sequence: CASSLTGTTETQYF. The CDR3 bases are TGTGCCAGCAGCCTGACAGGGACTACGGAGACCCAGTACTTC.

This rearrangement joins TRBV6-1 to TRBJ2-7, with D possibly being TRBD1 or TRBD2 (5 bases each). The V end lost 3 bases, the J end lost 8 bases, and 14 bases lay between the germline ends. This CDR3 region has 13 residues. Germline V gene data show CDR1 as MNHNS and CDR2 as SASEGT. This CDR3 is CASSDGTPPQQYF. The CDR3 DNA sequence: TGTGCCAGCAGTGATGGGACGCCGCCTCAGCAGTACTTC.

This clone has just a few counts. The chain couples TRBV15 to TRBJ1-5; TRBD1 aligns across 8 bases. Germline V CDR1 and CDR2: LNHNV, YYDKDF (reference sequence). Trimming took 1 base from V and 9 from J; bases not matched to a gene: 5. The length of the CDR3 is 14 residues. The CDR3: CATSRGQGRRPQHF. The CDR3 DNA reads TGTGCCACCAGCAGAGGACAGGGGAGGAGGCCCCAGCATTTT.